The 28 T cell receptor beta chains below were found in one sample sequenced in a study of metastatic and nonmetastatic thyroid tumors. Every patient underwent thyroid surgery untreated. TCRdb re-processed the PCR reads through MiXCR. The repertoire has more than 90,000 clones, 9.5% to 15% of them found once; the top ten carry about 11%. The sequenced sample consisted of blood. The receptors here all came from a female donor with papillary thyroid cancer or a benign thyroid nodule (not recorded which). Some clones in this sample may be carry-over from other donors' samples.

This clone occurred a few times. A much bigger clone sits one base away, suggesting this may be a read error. This CDR3 is CASSRSLADLQYF. CDR3 DNA: TGTGCCAGTAGCCGTTCGTTGGCCGACCTACAGTATTTT. The chain combines TRBV19 with TRBJ2-3; D unclear. The CDR3 runs to 13 residues. Trimming cost V 6 bases and J 12 bases, with 19 bases left between them. Germline loops: CDR1 LNHDA, CDR2 SQIVND (reference sequence).

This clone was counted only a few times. The CDR3 region has the DNA TGCGCCAGCCAAGATATCCAAGGACAGCTGAAAAACATTCAGTACTTC. Protein product: CASQDIQGQLKNIQYF. This chain joins TRBV5-1 and TRBJ2-4; TRBD1 might be the D (6 bases). This CDR3 contains 16 residues. Germline assignment: CDR1 SGHRS and CDR2 YFSETQ. The V gene lost 7 bases and the J gene lost 4 bases, with 21 bases spanning the gap.

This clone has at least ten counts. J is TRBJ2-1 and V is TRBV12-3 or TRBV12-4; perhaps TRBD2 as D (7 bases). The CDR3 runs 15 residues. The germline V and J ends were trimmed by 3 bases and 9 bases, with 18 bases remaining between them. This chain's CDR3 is CASSLSGGLGGEQFF. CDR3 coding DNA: TGTGCCAGCAGTTTGTCGGGGGGCCTTGGCGGTGAGCAGTTCTTC.

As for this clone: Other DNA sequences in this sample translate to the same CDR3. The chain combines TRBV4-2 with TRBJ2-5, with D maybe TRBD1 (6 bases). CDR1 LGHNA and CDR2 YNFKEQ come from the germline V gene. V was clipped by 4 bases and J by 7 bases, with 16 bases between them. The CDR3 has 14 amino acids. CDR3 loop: CASSRSGTRGTQYF. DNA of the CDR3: TGTGCCAGCAGCCGGTCCGGGACAAGGGGGACCCAGTACTTC.

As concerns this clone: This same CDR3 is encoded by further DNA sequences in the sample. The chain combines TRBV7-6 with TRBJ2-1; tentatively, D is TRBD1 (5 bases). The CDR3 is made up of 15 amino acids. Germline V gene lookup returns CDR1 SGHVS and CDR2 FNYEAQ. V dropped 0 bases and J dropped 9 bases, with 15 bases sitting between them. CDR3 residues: CASSLAHSGYGEQFF. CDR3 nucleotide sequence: TGTGCCAGCAGCTTAGCGCATTCAGGGTACGGTGAGCAGTTCTTC.

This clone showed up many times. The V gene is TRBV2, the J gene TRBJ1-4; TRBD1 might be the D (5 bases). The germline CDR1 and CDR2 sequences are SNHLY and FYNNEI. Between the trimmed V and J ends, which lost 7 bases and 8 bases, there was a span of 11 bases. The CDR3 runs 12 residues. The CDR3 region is CASIGQGEKLFF. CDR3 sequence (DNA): TGTGCCAGCATCGGCCAGGGCGAAAAACTGTTTTTT.

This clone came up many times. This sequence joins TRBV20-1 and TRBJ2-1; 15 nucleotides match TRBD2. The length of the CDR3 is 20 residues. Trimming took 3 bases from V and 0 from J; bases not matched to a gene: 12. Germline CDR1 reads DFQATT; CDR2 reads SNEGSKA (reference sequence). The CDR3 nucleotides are TGCAGTGCTAGGGCTCCGGGGACTAGCGGGAGGACGAGCTCCTACAATGAGCAGTTCTTC. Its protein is CSARAPGTSGRTSSYNEQFF.

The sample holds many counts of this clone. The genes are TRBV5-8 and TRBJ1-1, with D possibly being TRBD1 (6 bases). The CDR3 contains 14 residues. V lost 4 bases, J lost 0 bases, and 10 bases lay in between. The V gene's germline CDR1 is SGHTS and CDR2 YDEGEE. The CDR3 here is CASSRGQLNTEAFF. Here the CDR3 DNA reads TGTGCCAGCAGCCGCGGACAGTTGAACACTGAAGCTTTCTTT.

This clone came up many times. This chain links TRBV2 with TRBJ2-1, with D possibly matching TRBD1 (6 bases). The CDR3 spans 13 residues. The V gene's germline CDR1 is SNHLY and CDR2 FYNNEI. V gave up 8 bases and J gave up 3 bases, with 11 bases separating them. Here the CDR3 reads CASGGENYNEQFF. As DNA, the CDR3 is TGTGCCAGCGGGGGCGAGAACTACAATGAGCAGTTCTTC.

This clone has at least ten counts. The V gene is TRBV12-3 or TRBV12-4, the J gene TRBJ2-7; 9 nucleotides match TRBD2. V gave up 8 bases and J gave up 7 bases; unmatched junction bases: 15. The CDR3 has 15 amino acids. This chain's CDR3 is CASGPGSSGAPEQYF. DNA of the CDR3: TGTGCCAGCGGTCCCGGGTCTAGCGGGGCCCCAGAGCAGTACTTC.

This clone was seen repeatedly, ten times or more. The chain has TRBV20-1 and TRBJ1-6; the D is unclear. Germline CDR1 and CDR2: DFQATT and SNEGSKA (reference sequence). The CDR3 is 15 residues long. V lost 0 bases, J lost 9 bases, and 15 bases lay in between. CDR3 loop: CSARDRRLPGSPLHF. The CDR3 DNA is TGCAGTGCTAGAGATCGTCGGTTACCAGGTTCACCCCTCCACTTT.

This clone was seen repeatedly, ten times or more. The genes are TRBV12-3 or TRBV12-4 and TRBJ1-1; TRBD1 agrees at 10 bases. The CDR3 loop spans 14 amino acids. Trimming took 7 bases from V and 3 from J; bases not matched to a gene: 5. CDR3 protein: CASIDRGQDTEAFF. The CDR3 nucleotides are TGTGCCAGCATCGACAGGGGGCAAGACACTGAAGCTTTCTTT.

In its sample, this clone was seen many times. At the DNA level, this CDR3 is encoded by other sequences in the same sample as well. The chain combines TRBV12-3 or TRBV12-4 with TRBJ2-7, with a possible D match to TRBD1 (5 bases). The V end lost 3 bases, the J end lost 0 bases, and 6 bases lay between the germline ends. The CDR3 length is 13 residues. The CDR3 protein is CASSLTASYEQYF. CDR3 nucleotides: TGTGCCAGCAGTTTGACAGCCTCCTACGAGCAGTACTTC.

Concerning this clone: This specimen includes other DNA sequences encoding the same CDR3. For the CDR3, the DNA is TGTGCCAGCAGTCCCCAGGGTGGTCCCTACGAGCAGTACTTC. It encodes CASSPQGGPYEQYF. J is TRBJ2-7 and V is TRBV27, with D tentatively TRBD1 (5 bases). This CDR3 has 14 amino acids. The germline gives CDR1 MNHEY, CDR2 SMNVEV (reference sequence). V lost 5 bases and J 2 bases, leaving 13 bases between the germline ends.

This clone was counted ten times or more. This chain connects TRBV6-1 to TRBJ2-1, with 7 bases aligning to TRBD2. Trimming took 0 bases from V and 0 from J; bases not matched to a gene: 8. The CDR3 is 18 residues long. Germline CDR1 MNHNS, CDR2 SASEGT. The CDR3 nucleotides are TGTGCCAGCAGTGAAGCCCTAAGCGGGGTAAGCTCCTACAATGAGCAGTTCTTC. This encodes CASSEALSGVSSYNEQFF.

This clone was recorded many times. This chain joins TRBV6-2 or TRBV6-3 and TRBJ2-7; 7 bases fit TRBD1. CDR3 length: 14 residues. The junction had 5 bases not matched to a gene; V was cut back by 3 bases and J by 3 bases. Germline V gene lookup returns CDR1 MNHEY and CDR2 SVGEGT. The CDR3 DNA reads TGTGCCAGCAGTTATCGACAGGGCCGCTACGAGCAGTACTTC. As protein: CASSYRQGRYEQYF.

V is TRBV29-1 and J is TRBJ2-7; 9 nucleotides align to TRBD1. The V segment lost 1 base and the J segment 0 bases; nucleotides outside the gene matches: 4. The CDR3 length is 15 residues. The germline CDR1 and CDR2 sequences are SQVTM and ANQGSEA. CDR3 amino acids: CSVEGKTGGSYEQYF. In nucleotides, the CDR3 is TGCAGCGTTGAAGGAAAGACAGGGGGCTCCTACGAGCAGTACTTC.

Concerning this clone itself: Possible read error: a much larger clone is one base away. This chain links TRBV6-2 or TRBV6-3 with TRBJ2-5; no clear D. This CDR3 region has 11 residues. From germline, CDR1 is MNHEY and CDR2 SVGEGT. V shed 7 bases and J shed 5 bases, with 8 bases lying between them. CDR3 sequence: CASITKETQYF. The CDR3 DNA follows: TGTGCCAGCATTACCAAGGAGACCCAGTACTTC.

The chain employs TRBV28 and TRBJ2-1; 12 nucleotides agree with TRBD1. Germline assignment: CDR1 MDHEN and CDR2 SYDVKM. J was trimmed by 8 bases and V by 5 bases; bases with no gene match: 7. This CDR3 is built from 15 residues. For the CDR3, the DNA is TGTGCCAGCAGTGACTCGGGACAGGGGGCCGATGAGCAGTTCTTC. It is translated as CASSDSGQGADEQFF.

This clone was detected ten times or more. The CDR3, as DNA: TGTGCCAGCACCTTCGGGGGGAGGAGCGTCCGCAATGAGCAGTTCTTC. It codes for CASTFGGRSVRNEQFF. The chain couples TRBV5-4 to TRBJ2-1; 7 nucleotides align to TRBD2. The CDR3 loop spans 16 amino acids. Germline V CDR1 and CDR2: SGHNT, YYREEE (reference sequence). V shed 6 bases and J 6 bases; nucleotides not matched to a gene: 15.

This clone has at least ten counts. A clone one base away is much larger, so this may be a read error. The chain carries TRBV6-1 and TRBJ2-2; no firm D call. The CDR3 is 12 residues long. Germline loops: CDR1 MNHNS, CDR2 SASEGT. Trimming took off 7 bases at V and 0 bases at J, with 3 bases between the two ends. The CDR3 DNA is TGTGCCAGCACCCCGAACACCGGGGAGCTGTTTTTT. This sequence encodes CASTPNTGELFF.

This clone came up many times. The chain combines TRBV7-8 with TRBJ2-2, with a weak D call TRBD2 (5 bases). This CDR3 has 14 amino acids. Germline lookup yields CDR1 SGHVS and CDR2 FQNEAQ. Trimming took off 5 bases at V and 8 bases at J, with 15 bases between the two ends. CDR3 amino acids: CASSISSTSGELFF. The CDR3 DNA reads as TGTGCCAGCAGCATCTCCTCCACTAGTGGGGAGCTGTTTTTT.

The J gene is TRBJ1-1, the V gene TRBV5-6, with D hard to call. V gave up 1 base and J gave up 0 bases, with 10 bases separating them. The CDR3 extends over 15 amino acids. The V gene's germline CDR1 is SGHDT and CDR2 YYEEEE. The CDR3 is CASSLTQILNTEAFF. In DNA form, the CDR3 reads TGTGCCAGCAGCTTGACCCAGATCCTGAACACTGAAGCTTTCTTT.

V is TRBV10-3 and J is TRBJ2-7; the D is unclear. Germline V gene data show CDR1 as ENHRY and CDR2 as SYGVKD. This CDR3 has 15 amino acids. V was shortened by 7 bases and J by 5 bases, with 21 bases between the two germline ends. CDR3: CAITPTGAVVHEQYF. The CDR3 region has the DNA TGTGCCATCACCCCCACGGGTGCAGTGGTACACGAGCAGTACTTC.

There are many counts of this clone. CDR3 nucleotides: TGTGCCAGCAGCCTTACGGGCGGTCTCAGGGCGGAGCAGTACTTC. This gives the protein CASSLTGGLRAEQYF. The chain recombines TRBV28 with TRBJ2-7, with D possibly being TRBD1 (5 bases). The CDR3 is made up of 15 amino acids. Germline V gives CDR1 MDHEN, CDR2 SYDVKM. Trimming pared 6 bases from V and 7 bases from J, leaving 22 bases between.

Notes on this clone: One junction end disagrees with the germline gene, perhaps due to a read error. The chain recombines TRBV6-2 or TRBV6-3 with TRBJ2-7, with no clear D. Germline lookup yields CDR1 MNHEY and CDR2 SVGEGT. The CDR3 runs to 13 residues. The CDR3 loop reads CATLLAPNYDQYF. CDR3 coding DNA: TGTGCCACCCTATTGGCTCCAAACTACGATCAGTACTTC.

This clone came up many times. The CDR3 reads CSAPPGAYYNEQFF. CDR3 bases: TGCAGTGCCCCCCCCGGGGCGTACTACAATGAGCAGTTCTTC. The V call is TRBV20-1, the J call TRBJ2-1; D may match TRBD1 or TRBD2 (5 bases each). Germline V gives CDR1 DFQATT, CDR2 SNEGSKA (reference sequence). The length of the CDR3 is 14 residues. V gave up 6 bases and J gave up 3 bases, with 15 bases separating them.

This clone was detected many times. The CDR3 bases are TGTGCCAGCAGCGCACCTCCGGGACAGGGATCCTACGAGCAGTACTTC. It translates to CASSAPPGQGSYEQYF. The chain is built from TRBV5-6 and TRBJ2-7; the match to TRBD1 covers 9 bases. This CDR3 comprises 16 residues. CDR1 SGHDT and CDR2 YYEEEE come from the germline V gene. V dropped 4 bases and J dropped 1; count of bases not matched to a gene: 9.